This T cell receptor (beta chain) was captured in a study of CD8 T cells in Susac syndrome. Study-wide background: Intravenous immunoglobulin alone or corticosteroids were being given to patients with Susac syndrome at blood draw, unless they were therapy-naive.

RNA was extracted with the RNeasy kit, and a quantity of roughly 0.5 to 1 ug was reverse transcribed using random hexamers. TCRdb itself ran the immunoSEQ multiplex PCR reads through MiXCR, one entry per CDR3 protein. The sample comprises 150,000 to 160,000 distinct CDR3 sequences, about 95% of which are singletons, and approximately 0.17% rests with the top ten. Study results and caveats: That the number of individuals in its TCR sequencing and HLA analysis was relatively small was acknowledged by the study.

Points on this clonotype: Its target is not known.

Negative magnetic isolation gave CD8+ and CD4+ cells; FACS enriched CD8+ TEMRA. The CDR3 is 17 residues long. Germline CDR1 DFQATT, CDR2 SNEGSKA (reference sequence). Losses at the gene ends were 3 bases for V and 3 bases for J; bases not matched to a gene: 8. The J gene is TRBJ2-2, the V gene TRBV20-1, with 12 bases fitting TRBD2. Sequenced: CD4+ T cells from PBMCs. The receptor comes from a human donor with Susac syndrome. CDR3 residues: CSASPPSGGGYTGELFF. In nucleotides, the CDR3 is TGCAGTGCTAGTCCCCCTAGCGGGGGGGGGTACACCGGGGAGCTGTTTTTT.